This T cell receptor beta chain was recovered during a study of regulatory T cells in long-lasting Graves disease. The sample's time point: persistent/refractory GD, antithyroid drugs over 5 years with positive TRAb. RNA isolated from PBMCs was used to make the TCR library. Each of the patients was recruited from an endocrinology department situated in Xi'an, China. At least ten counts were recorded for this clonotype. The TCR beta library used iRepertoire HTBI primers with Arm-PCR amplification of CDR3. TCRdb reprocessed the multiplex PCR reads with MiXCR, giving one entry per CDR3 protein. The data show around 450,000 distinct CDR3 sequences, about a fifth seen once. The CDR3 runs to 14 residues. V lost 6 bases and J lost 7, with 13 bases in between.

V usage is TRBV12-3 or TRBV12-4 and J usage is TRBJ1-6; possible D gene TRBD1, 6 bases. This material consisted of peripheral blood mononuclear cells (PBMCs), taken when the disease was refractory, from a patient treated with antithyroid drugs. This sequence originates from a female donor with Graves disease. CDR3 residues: CASSQTGLNSPLHF. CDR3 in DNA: TGTGCCAGCAGCCAAACAGGGTTGAATTCACCCCTCCACTTT.